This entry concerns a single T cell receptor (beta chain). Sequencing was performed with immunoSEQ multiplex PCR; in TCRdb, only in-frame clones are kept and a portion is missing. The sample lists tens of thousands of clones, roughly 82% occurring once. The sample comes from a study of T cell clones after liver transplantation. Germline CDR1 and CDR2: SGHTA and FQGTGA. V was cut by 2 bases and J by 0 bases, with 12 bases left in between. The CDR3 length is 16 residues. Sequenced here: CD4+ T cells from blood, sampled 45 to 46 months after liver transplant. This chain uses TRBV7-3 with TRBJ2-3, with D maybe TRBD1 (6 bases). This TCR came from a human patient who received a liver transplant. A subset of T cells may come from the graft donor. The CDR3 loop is CASSLYSQGSTDTQYF. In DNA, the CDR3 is TGTGCCAGCAGCTTATACTCCCAGGGGAGCACAGATACGCAGTATTTT.